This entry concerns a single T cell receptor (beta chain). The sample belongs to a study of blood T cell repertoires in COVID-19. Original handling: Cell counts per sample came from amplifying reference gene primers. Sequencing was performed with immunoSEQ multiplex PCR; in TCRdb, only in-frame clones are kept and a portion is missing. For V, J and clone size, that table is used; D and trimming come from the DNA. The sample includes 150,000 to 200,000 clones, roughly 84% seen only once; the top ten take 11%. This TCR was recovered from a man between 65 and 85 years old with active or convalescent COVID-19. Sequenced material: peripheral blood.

CDR3 region: CATSGGGSAFF. The DNA of the CDR3 is TGTGCCACCAGTGGGGGAGGGTCAGCTTTCTTT. The chain links TRBV24-1 to TRBJ1-1; D unresolved. The CDR3 runs to 11 residues. Germline V lookup: CDR1 KGHDR, CDR2 SFDVKD. The V gene lost 5 bases and the J gene lost 10 bases, with 10 bases spanning the gap.